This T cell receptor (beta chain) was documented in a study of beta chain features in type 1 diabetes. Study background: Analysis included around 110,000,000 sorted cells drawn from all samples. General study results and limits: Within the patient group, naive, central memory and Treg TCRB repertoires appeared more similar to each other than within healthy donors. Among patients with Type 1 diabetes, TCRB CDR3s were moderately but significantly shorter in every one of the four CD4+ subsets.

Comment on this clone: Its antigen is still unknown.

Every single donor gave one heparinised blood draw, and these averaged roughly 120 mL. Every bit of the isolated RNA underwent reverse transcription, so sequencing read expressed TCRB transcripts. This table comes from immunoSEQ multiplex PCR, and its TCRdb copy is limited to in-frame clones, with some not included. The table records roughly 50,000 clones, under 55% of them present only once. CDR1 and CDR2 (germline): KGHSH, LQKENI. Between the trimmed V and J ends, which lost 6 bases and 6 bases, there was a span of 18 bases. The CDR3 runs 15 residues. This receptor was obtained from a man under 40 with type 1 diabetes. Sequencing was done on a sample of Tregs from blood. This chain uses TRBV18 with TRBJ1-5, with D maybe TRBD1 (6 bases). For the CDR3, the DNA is TGTGCCAGCTCGGACGTCGGGGGGGGCGGTCAGCCCCAGCATTTT. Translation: CASSDVGGGGQPQHF.